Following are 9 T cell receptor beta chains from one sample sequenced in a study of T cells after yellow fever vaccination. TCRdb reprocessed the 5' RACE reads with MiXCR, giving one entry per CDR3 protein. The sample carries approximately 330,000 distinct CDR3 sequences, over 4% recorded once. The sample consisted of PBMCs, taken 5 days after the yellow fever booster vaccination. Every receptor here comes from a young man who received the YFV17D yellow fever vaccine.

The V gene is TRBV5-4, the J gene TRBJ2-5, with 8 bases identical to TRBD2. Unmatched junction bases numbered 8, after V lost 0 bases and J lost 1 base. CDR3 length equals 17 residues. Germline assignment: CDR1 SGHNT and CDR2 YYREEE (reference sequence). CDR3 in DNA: TGTGCCAGCAGCTTGGTTCGAGGCGGGGGGCTCCAAGAGACCCAGTACTTC. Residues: CASSLVRGGGLQETQYF. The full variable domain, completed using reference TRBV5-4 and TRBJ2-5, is ETGVTQSPTHLIKTRGQQVTLRCSSQSGHNTVSWYQQALGQGPQFIFQYYREEENGRGNFPPRFSGLQFPNYSSELNVNALELDDSALYLCASSLVRGGGLQETQYFGPGTRLLVL.

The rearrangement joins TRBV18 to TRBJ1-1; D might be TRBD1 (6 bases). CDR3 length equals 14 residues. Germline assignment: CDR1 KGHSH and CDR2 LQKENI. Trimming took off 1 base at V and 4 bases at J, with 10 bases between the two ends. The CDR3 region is CASSPQGGVTEAFF. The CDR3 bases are TGTGCCAGCTCACCACAGGGGGGGGTCACTGAAGCTTTCTTT.

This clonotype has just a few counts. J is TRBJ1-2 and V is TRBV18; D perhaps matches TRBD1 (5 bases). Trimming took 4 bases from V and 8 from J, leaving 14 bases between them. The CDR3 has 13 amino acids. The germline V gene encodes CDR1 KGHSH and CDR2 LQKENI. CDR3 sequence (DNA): TGTGCCAGCTCACTCATCGGGGGTGACGGCTACACCTTC. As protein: CASSLIGGDGYTF.

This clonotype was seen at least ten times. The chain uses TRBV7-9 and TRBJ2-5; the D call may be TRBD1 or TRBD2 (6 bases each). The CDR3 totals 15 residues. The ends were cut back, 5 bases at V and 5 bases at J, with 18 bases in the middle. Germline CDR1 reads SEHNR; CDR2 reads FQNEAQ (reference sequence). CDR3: CASSAFGGLMETQYF. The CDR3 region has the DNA TGTGCCAGCAGCGCATTTGGGGGGCTGATGGAGACCCAGTACTTC.

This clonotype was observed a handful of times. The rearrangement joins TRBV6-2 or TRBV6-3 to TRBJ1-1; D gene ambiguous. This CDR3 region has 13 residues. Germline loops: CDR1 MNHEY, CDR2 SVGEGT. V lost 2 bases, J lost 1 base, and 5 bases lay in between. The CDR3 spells CASSYAANTEAFF. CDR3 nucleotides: TGTGCCAGCAGTTACGCGGCGAACACTGAAGCTTTCTTT.

CDR3 sequence (DNA): TGCAGCGTTGGGAACAGGTTGTCTGTGAACACTGAAGCTTTCTTT. Its protein product is CSVGNRLSVNTEAFF. This chain connects TRBV29-1 to TRBJ1-1; tentatively, D is TRBD1 (5 bases). The CDR3 length is 15 residues. The V end lost 4 bases, the J end lost 0 bases, and 15 bases lay between the germline ends. Germline V gene sequence: CDR1 SQVTM, CDR2 ANQGSEA.

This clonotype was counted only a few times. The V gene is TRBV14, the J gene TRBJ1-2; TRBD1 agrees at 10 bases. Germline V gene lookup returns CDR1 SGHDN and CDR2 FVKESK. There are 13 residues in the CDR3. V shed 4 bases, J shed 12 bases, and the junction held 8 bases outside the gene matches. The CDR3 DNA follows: TGTGCCAGCAGCCCCGGGACAGGGGCGCGGAACACCTTC. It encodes CASSPGTGARNTF.

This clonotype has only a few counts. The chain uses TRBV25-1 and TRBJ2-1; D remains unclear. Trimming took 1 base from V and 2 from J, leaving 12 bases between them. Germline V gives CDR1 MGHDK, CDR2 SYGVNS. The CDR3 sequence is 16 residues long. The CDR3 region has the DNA TGTGCCAGCAGTGAATCCCCGACTGATACCTACAATGAGCAGTTCTTC. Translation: CASSESPTDTYNEQFF.

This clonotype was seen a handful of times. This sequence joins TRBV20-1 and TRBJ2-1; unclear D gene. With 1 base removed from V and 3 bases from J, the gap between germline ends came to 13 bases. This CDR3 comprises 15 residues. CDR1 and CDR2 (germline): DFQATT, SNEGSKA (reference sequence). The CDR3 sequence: CSARVRTNNYNEQFF. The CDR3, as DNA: TGCAGTGCTAGAGTTAGGACCAACAACTACAATGAGCAGTTCTTC.